One and the same sample provided the 4 T cell receptor beta chains below, sequenced in a study of Ad26.COV2.S vaccination and SARS-CoV-2 variants. Treatment denoted: some 20 received Ad26.COV2.S at low or high dose, single or two shots; five or six received placebo; per-sample allocation not given. Sampling was performed 63 days after the first vaccine or placebo injection. Some clones are missing from TCRdb's copy, which holds only in-frame ones; the method was immunoSEQ multiplex PCR. Of just over 350,000 clones in the sample, around 84% were seen once. The sequencing used peripheral blood, collected in a trial of Ad26.COV2.S vaccine versus placebo. The receptor set was obtained from a person aged 18-60 years who received the Ad26.COV2.S COVID-19 vaccine or a placebo.

The chain uses TRBV11-2 and TRBJ2-5; TRBD1 matches at 9 bases. The length of the CDR3 is 14 residues. V shed 5 bases and J 2 bases; nucleotides not matched to a gene: 3. The germline V gene encodes CDR1 SGHAT and CDR2 FQNNGV. CDR3 nucleotides: TGTGCCAGCAGCCTGGACAGGGGACAAGAGACCCAGTACTTC. This translates into CASSLDRGQETQYF.

The chain joins TRBV2 to TRBJ1-1; 7 nucleotides match TRBD1. This CDR3 region has 14 residues. Trimming took 6 bases from V and 4 from J; bases not matched to a gene: 8. Germline V gene lookup returns CDR1 SNHLY and CDR2 FYNNEI. CDR3 sequence: CASRGTGASTEAFF. The CDR3 DNA reads TGTGCCAGCAGGGGTACAGGGGCGAGCACTGAAGCTTTCTTT.

A word on this clone: The same CDR3 arises from other DNA sequences in this sample as well. The CDR3 here is CASSLDRADTEAFF. CDR3 coding DNA: TGCGCCAGCAGCCTGGACAGGGCGGACACTGAAGCTTTCTTT. This chain uses TRBV5-1 with TRBJ1-1; 8 nucleotides line up with TRBD1. The germline V gene encodes CDR1 SGHRS and CDR2 YFSETQ. The CDR3 is made up of 14 amino acids. V dropped 4 bases and J dropped 3; count of bases not matched to a gene: 5.

This clone is a singleton in its sample. The rearrangement joins TRBV5-1 to TRBJ2-4, with D uncertain. The CDR3 runs to 14 residues. Germline V CDR1 and CDR2: SGHRS, YFSETQ. Trimming took 2 bases from V and 6 from J, leaving 12 bases between them. The CDR3 DNA reads TGCGCCAGCAGCTTTGGCTACAGACCAAACATTCAGTACTTC. This codes for CASSFGYRPNIQYF.